This record concerns one T cell receptor (beta chain) sequence. The antigen remains unidentified. The record originates from a study of T-cell memory formation after mild COVID-19. Study observations and caveats: The pre-infection memory compartment contained some responding clones, suggesting cross-reactive memory joined. Clones contracting across day 15 to 85 had a balanced CD4/CD8 profile; later expanding clones leaned CD4+.

The V and J ends lost 3 bases and 5 bases, in that order; junction bases with no gene match: 4. There are 14 residues in the CDR3. The germline gives CDR1 SGHDT, CDR2 YYEEEE. From 5'RACE with constant-segment primers came TCR alpha and TCR beta cDNA libraries that carried sample barcodes and UMIs. TCRdb fed the 5' RACE reads into MiXCR, producing one record per CDR3 protein. Counted here are 250,000 to 400,000 distinct CDR3 sequences, approximately 14% occurring once; the ten biggest clones make up 21%. This chain uses TRBV5-6 with TRBJ1-1; 10 bases agree with TRBD1. Specimen: PBMCs or a T cell subset sorted from them (not recorded which). This receptor was obtained from a man aged 18 to 29 who had mild COVID-19 (a few samples of this study predate the infection). Cell type and time point are not known. The CDR3 loop is CASSWGQGSTEAFF. In DNA form, the CDR3 reads TGTGCCAGCAGCTGGGGACAGGGGTCTACTGAAGCTTTCTTT. The complete variable domain, with remaining parts taken from reference TRBV5-6 and TRBJ1-1, reads DAGVTQSPTHLIKTRGQQVTLRCSPKSGHDTVSWYQQALGQGPQFIFQYYEEEERQRGNFPDRFSGHQFPNYSSELNVNALLLGDSALYLCASSWGQGSTEAFFGQGTRLTVV.